Presented here are 15 T cell receptor beta chains from one specimen sequenced in a study of T cells in women clearing cervical HPV infection (dated by TCRdb to 2016 to 2019). The receptor library was made with the immunoSEQ multiplex PCR assay. TCRdb obtained this table from immuneACCESS and retained in-frame rearrangements with V and J assigned. These tables miss some clones; where compared with another copy, unresolved V genes account for less than half of the shortfall, and the remainder is unexplained. This sample's table lists tens of thousands of clones. Jointly, the top ten make up about 1.5% of the sample. Sequencing was done on a sample of blood buffy coat. The receptors derive from a woman aged 18-70 years with a cervical HPV16 infection that either progressed to CIN3+ or cleared (not recorded which).

Note on this clone: The CDR3 end lies 3 residues beyond the end of the read and is filled in from the germline J gene. V and J are TRBV6-2 or TRBV6-3 and TRBJ2-3, with TRBD2 matching 9 bases. Germline V gene data show CDR1 as MNHEY and CDR2 as SVGEGT. CDR3 length: 15 residues. The CDR3 reads CASRHPGLAGETQYF. The DNA read from the CDR3 is TGTGCCAGCCGACACCCGGGACTAGCAGGAGAGACG.

As to this clone: The read ends 3 residues shy of where the CDR3 ends; the end is completed using the germline J gene. V gene TRBV7-9 combines with J gene TRBJ2-5; 7 positions match TRBD1. Germline V gives CDR1 SEHNR, CDR2 FQNEAQ (reference sequence). CDR3 length: 15 residues. J lost 5 bases, V lost 5 bases, and 11 bases had no gene match. The CDR3 sequence: CASSRDRALSETQYF. The CDR3 DNA, read in part, is TGTGCCAGCAGCCGCGACAGGGCCCTTTCGGAGACC.

A word on this clone: The read comes to an end 3 residues before the CDR3 does, leaving the germline J gene to fill in the end. This chain joins TRBV6-1 and TRBJ2-2, with 10 nucleotides matching TRBD2. V trimming: 2 bases; J trimming: 6 bases; junction bases outside the gene matches: 3. Per germline, CDR1 MNHNS and CDR2 SASEGT. The CDR3 is 15 amino acids. The CDR3 sequence: CASSERTSGAGELFF. The sequenced part of the CDR3 DNA is TGTGCCAGCAGTGAACGGACTAGCGGAGCCGGGGAG.

As for this clone: Read sequence stops 3 residues before the CDR3 end, and the germline J gene provides the missing end. The chain joins TRBV7-9 to TRBJ2-3; D possibly corresponds to TRBD2 (6 bases). In germline, CDR1 is SEHNR, CDR2 FQNEAQ (reference sequence). The CDR3 totals 15 residues. CDR3 amino acids: CASSLGAGSNQPQYF. The DNA read from the CDR3 is TGTGCCAGCAGCTTAGGGGCGGGAAGCAATCAGCCG.

With respect to this clone: Read data end 3 residues before the CDR3 end; the end is taken from the germline J gene. The chain carries TRBV18 and TRBJ2-3; TRBD2 matches 8 bases. V trimming: 5 bases; J trimming: 4 bases; junction bases outside the gene matches: 5. The germline CDR1 and CDR2 sequences are KGHSH and LQKENI. CDR3 length equals 14 residues. CDR3 DNA (partial): TGTGCCAGCTCATCGAGCGGGAGAGCAGATACG. The encoded protein is CASSSSGRADT. The whole CDR3 reads CASSSSGRADTQYF.

Concerning this clone itself: The read gets to within 3 residues of the CDR3 end, and the germline J gene fills in the rest. The V and J genes are TRBV13 and TRBJ2-2; 7 bases fit TRBD1. Germline CDR1 reads PRHDT; CDR2 reads FYEKMQ (reference sequence). The J segment lost 8 bases and the V segment lost 5 bases, leaving 11 bases of the junction unmatched. CDR3 length: 15 amino acids. The CDR3 sequence is CASSRRQGSGGELFF. The part of the CDR3 DNA that was read is TGTGCCAGCAGCCGACGACAGGGCTCAGGGGGGGAG.

In regard to this clone: The DNA ends 3 residues before the CDR3 does, and the rest of the CDR3 is filled in from the germline J gene. This chain connects TRBV2 to TRBJ2-7; 8 nucleotides align to TRBD2. Germline CDR1 SNHLY, CDR2 FYNNEI. The CDR3 loop spans 13 amino acids. J gave up 2 bases and V 6 bases, and 3 bases lay outside the gene matches. CDR3 DNA (partial): TGTGCCAGCAGATTAGCGGGGCCCTACGAG. It is translated as CASRLAGPYE. From start to end, the CDR3 is CASRLAGPYEQYF.

A note on this clone: The read stops 3 residues short of the end of the CDR3; the missing end is completed from the germline J gene. The chain links TRBV6-1 to TRBJ2-7; no clear D gene. CDR3 length: 12 amino acids. With 1 base removed from V and 6 bases from J, the gap between germline ends came to 7 bases. CDR1 MNHNS and CDR2 SASEGT come from the germline V gene. Partial CDR3 DNA: TGTGCCAGCAGTGAAGTTCGCGTCGAG. Translated, it gives CASSEVRVE. The full CDR3 protein is CASSEVRVEQYF.

A note on this clone: The read is 3 residues too short to cover the CDR3 end, so that end is filled in from the germline J gene. The chain uses TRBV11-1 and TRBJ2-7; D might be TRBD2 (6 bases). The CDR3 has 13 amino acids. V lost 5 bases and J 2 bases, leaving 10 bases between the germline ends. Germline CDR1 reads SGHAT; CDR2 reads FQDESV (reference sequence). The part of the CDR3 DNA that was read is TGTGCCAGCAGCCCGGGACTTACCTACGAG. Amino acid sequence: CASSPGLTYE. The whole CDR3 protein reads CASSPGLTYEQYF.

Points on this clone: Read coverage stops 3 residues before the CDR3 terminus; the germline J gene supplies the remainder. The rearrangement uses TRBV19 and TRBJ1-1, with D possibly being TRBD1 (5 bases). CDR3 length equals 13 residues. Trimming cost V 3 bases and J 5 bases, with 10 bases left between them. Germline lookup yields CDR1 LNHDA and CDR2 SQIVND (reference sequence). The covered CDR3 bases are TGTGCCAGTAGTATTGCAGGGCGGACTGAA. Encoded protein: CASSIAGRTE. The entire CDR3 is CASSIAGRTEAFF.

Worth noting for this clone: The sequence runs out 3 residues before the end of the CDR3; the remainder is reconstructed from the germline J gene. This chain links TRBV5-1 with TRBJ2-2; D may be TRBD1 (6 bases). Trimming left V 2 bases short and J 0 bases short, with 14 bases between. CDR1 is SGHRS, CDR2 YFSETQ, per germline. The length of the CDR3 is 17 residues. The DNA read from the CDR3 is TGCGCCAGCAGCTTAGGTTTCGGGACAACGAACACCGGGGAG. Translated: CASSLGFGTTNTGE. In full, the CDR3 is CASSLGFGTTNTGELFF.

A remark on this clone: The CDR3 is cut off 3 residues early in the read; its end comes from the germline J gene. The chain combines TRBV6-1 with TRBJ2-1; 9 nucleotides agree with TRBD1. The V and J ends lost 4 bases and 6 bases, in that order; junction bases with no gene match: 10. The CDR3 runs to 16 residues. Germline CDR1 reads MNHNS; CDR2 reads SASEGT. Partial CDR3 DNA: TGTGCCAGCAGTGCGACCGGGACAGGGATCGGCAATGAG. This codes for CASSATGTGIGNE. The whole CDR3 region reads CASSATGTGIGNEQFF.

To note about this clone: Sequencing ends 3 residues short of the CDR3 end; the germline J gene provides the rest. J is TRBJ2-7 and V is TRBV7-9, with TRBD2 matching 10 bases. Germline CDR1 and CDR2: SEHNR and FQNEAQ (reference sequence). Trimming at V came to 4 bases and at J to 0 bases, leaving 3 bases not matched to a gene. The CDR3 extends over 15 amino acids. CDR3 sequence: CASSSLAGVSYEQYF. The sequenced CDR3 bases are TGTGCCAGCAGCTCTCTAGCGGGGGTCTCCTACGAG.

Concerning this clone itself: The CDR3 extends 3 residues past the end of the read, so its final part is completed from the germline J gene. The chain is built from TRBV9 and TRBJ2-2, with D possibly matching TRBD2 (6 bases). Germline V gives CDR1 SGDLS, CDR2 YYNGEE. The CDR3 is 15 residues long. V lost 0 bases, J lost 3 bases, and 9 bases lay in between. The DNA read from the CDR3 is TGTGCCAGCAGCGTAGTCCCGGGGGACACCGGGGAG. Translation: CASSVVPGDTGE. The entire CDR3 is CASSVVPGDTGELFF.

Details on this clone: The read ends 3 residues early relative to the CDR3; the germline J gene fills the gap. The chain joins TRBV7-3 to TRBJ2-1; D possibly corresponds to TRBD2 (5 bases). CDR3 length: 14 amino acids. Per the germline V gene, CDR1 is SGHTA and CDR2 is FQGTGA. With 1 base removed from V and 8 bases from J, the gap between germline ends came to 12 bases. The CDR3 sequence: CASSLIPRADEQFF. CDR3 DNA, as far as it was read: TGTGCCAGCAGCTTAATCCCGAGGGCCGATGAG.